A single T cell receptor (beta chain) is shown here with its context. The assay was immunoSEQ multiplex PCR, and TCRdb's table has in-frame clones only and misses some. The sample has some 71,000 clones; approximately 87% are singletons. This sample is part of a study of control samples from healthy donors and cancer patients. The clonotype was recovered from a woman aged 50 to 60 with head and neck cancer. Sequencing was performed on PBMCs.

The chain's CDR3 is CASSGDLNTEAFF. CDR3 DNA sequence: TGTGCCAGCTCTGGAGATCTGAACACTGAAGCTTTCTTT. The gene calls are TRBV18 and TRBJ1-1, with D unresolved. Looked up from germline, CDR1 is KGHSH and CDR2 is LQKENI. The CDR3 contains 13 residues. The V end was cut by 6 bases, the J end by 0 bases, with 8 bases between.